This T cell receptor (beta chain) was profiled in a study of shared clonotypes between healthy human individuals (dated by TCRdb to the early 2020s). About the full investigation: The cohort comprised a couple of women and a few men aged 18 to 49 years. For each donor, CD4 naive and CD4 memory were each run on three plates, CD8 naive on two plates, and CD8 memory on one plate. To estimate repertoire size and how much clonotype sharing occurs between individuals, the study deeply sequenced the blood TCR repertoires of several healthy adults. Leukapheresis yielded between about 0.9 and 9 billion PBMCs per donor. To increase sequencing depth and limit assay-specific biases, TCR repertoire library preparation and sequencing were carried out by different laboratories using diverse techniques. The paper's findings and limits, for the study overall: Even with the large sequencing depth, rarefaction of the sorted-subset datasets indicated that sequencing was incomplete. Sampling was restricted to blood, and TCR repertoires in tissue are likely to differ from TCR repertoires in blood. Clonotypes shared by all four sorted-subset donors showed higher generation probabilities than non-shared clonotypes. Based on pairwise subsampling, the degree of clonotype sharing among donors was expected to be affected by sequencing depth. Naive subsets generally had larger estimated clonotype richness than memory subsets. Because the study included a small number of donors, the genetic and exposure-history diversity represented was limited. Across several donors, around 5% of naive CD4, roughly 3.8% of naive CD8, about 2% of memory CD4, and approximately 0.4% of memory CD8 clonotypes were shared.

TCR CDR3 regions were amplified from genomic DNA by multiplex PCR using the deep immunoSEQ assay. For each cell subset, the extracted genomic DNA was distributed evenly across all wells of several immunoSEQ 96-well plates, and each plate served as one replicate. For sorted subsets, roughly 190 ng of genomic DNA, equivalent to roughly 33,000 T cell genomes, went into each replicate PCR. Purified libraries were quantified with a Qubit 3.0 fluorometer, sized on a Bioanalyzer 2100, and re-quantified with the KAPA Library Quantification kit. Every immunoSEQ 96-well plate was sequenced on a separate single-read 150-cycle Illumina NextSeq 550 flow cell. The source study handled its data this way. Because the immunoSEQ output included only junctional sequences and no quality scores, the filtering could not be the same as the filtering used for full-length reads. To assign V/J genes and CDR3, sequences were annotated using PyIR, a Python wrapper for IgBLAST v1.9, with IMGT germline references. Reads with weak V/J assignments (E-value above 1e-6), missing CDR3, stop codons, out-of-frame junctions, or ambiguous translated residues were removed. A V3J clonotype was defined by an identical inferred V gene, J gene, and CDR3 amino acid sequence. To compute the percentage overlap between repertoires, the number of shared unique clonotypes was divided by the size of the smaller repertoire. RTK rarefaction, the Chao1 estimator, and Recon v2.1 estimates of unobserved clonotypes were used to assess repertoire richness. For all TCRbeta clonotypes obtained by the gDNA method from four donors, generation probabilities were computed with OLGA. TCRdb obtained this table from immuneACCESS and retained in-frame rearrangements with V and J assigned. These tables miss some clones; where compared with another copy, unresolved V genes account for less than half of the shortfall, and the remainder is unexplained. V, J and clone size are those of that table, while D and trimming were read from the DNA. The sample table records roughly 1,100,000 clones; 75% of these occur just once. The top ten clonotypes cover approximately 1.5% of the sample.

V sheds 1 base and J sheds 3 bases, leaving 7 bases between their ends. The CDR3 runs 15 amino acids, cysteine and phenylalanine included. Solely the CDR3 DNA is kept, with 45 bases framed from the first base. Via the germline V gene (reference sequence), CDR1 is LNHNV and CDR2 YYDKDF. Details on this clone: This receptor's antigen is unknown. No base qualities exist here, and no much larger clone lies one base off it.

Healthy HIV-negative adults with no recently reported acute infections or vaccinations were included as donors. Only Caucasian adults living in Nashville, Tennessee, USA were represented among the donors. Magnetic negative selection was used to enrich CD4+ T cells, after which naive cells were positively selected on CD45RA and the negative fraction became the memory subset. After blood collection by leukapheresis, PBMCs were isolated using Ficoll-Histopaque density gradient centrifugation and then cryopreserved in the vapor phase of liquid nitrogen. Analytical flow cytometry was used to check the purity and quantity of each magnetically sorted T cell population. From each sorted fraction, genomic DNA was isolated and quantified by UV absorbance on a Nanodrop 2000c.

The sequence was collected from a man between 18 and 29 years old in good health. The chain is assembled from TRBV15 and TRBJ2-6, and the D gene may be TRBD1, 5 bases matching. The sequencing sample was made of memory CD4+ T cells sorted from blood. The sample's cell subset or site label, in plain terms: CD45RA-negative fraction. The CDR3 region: CATSRGQGGANVLTF. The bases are TGTGCCACCAGCAGAGGTCAGGGTGGGGCCAACGTCCTGACTTTC.